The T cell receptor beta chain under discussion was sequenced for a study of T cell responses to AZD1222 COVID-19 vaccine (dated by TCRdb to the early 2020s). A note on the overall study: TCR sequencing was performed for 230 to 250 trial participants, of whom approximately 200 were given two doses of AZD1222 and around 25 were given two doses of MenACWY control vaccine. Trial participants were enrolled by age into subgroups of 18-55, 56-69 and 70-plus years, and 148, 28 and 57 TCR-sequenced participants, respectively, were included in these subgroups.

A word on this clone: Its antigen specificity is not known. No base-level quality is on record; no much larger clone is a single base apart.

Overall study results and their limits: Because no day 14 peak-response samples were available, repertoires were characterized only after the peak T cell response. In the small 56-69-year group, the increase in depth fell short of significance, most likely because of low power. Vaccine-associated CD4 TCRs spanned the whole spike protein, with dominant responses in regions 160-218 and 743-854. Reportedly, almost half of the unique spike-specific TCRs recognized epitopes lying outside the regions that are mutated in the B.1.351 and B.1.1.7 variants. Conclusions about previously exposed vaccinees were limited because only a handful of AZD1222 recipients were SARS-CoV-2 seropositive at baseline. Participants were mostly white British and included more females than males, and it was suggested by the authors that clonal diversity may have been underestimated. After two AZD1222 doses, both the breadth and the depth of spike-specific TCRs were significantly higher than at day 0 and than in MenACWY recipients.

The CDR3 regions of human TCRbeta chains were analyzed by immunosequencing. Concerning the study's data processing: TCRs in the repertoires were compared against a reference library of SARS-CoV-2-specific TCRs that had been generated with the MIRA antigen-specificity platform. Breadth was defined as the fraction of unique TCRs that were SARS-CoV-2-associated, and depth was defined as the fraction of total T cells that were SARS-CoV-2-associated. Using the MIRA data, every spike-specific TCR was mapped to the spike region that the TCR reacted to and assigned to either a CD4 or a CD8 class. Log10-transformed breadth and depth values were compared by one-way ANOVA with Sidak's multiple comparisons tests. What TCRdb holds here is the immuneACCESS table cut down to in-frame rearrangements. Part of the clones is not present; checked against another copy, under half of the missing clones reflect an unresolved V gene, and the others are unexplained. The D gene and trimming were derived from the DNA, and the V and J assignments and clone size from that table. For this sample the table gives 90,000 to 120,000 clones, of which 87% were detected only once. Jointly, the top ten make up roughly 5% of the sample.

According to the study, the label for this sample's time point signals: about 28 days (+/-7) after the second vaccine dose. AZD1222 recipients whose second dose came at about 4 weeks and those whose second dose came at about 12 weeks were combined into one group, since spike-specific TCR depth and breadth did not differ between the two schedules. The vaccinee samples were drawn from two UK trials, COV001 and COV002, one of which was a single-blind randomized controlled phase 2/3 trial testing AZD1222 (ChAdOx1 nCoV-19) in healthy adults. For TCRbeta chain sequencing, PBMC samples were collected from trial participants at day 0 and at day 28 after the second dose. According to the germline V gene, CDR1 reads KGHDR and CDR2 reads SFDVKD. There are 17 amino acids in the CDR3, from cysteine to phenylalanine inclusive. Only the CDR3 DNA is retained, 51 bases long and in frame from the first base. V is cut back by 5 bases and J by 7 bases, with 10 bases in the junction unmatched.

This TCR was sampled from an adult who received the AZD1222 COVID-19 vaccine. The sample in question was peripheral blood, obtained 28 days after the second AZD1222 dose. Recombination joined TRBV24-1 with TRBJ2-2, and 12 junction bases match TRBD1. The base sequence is TGTGCCACCAGTGCCCCCGAGGGACAGGGGGCCAACGGGGAGCTGTTTTTT. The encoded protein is CATSAPEGQGANGELFF.